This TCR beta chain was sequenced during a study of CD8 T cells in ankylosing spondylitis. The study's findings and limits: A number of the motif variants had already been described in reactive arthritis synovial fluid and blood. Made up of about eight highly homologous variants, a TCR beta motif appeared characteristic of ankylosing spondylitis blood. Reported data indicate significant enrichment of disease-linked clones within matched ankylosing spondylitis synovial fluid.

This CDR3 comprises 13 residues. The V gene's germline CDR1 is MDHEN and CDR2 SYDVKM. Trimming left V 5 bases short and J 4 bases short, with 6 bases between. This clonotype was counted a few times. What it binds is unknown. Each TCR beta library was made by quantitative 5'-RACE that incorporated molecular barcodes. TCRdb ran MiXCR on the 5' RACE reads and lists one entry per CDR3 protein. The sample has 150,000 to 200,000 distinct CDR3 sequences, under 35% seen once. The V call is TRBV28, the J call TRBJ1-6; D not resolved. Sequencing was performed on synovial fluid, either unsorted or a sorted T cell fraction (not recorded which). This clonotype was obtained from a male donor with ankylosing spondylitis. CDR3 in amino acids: CASSVDYNSPLHF. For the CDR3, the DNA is TGTGCCAGCAGTGTGGATTATAATTCACCCCTCCACTTT.